The 14 T cell receptor beta chains in this list originate from one sample, sequenced in a study. From the 5' RACE reads, TCRdb called clonotypes with MiXCR, one entry per CDR3 protein. The sample includes about 6,000 distinct CDR3 sequences, 45% to 65% of them seen just once. Specimen: naive CD4+ T cells sorted from blood. Subset: naive CD4+ T cells, CD4+CD45RA+CD25-. The receptor source for this set is a female donor with breast cancer.

The rearrangement links TRBV18 to TRBJ2-7, with 9 nucleotides matching TRBD1. The CDR3 covers 14 residues. The germline gives CDR1 KGHSH, CDR2 LQKENI. Trimming cost V 3 bases and J 6 bases; bases outside gene matches: 6. CDR3 DNA sequence: TGTGCCAGCTCACCGGGGACAGGGTCATCCGAGCAGTACTTC. Protein product: CASSPGTGSSEQYF.

This chain links TRBV7-2 with TRBJ2-1, with a weak D call TRBD1 (7 bases). V gave up 1 base and J gave up 4 bases, with 14 bases separating them. CDR3 size: 16 residues. The germline V gene has CDR1 SGHTA and CDR2 FQGNSA. The CDR3 sequence is CASSLDGRTGYNEQFF. For the CDR3, the DNA is TGTGCCAGCAGCTTAGATGGGAGGACAGGTTACAATGAGCAGTTCTTC.

V usage is TRBV5-1 and J usage is TRBJ2-2; D might be TRBD2 (5 bases). The CDR3 is made up of 14 amino acids. Trimming took off 4 bases at V and 2 bases at J, with 9 bases between the two ends. Germline-derived CDR1 and CDR2 are SGHRS and YFSETQ. CDR3 DNA: TGCGCCAGCAGCCACGGGGATAACACCGGGGAGCTGTTTTTT. It specifies CASSHGDNTGELFF.

V usage is TRBV10-3 and J usage is TRBJ2-1, with TRBD1 identical over 9 bases. The DNA end is a closer match to TRBJ2-7, so the J assignment may be wrong. CDR3 size: 15 residues. The germline gives CDR1 ENHRY, CDR2 SYGVKD. The CDR3 sequence is CAISGGGQGSDEQYF. The CDR3 region has the DNA TGTGCCATCAGTGGAGGGGGACAGGGAAGTGACGAGCAGTACTTC.

The J gene is TRBJ2-1, the V gene TRBV4-2, with D perhaps matching TRBD2 (6 bases). The CDR3 is made up of 12 amino acids. Trimming took 4 bases from V and 7 from J, leaving 8 bases between them. Germline V lookup: CDR1 LGHNA, CDR2 YNFKEQ. CDR3 DNA: TGTGCCAGCAGCCCCGGAGGGAATGAGCAGTTCTTC. This codes for CASSPGGNEQFF.

The chain joins TRBV4-3 to TRBJ2-7, with TRBD1 identical over 11 bases. This CDR3 spans 15 amino acids. Germline loops: CDR1 LGHNA, CDR2 YSLEER. V dropped 1 base and J dropped 2; count of bases not matched to a gene: 1. For the CDR3, the DNA is TGCGCCAGCAGCCAAGGGGACAGGGGGACCTACGAGCAGTACTTC. Its translation is CASSQGDRGTYEQYF.

The chain links TRBV11-2 to TRBJ1-2; 9 bases map to TRBD1. Losses at the gene ends were 4 bases for V and 4 bases for J; bases not matched to a gene: 13. The germline V gene encodes CDR1 SGHAT and CDR2 FQNNGV. The CDR3 length is 17 residues. The CDR3 reads CASSSPPPGQGGYGYTF. DNA of the CDR3: TGTGCCAGCAGCTCCCCACCCCCGGGACAGGGAGGCTATGGCTACACCTTC.

In the case of this clonotype: An end of the junction differs from the germline gene, which may be a read error. The CDR3 coding sequence is TGCAGTGCTAGTCCGGGACTCGGCTCCTACAATGAGCAGCTCTTC. It translates to CSASPGLGSYNEQLF. This chain connects TRBV20-1 to TRBJ2-1; tentatively, D is TRBD2 (6 bases). There are 15 residues in the CDR3. Germline V CDR1 and CDR2: DFQATT, SNEGSKA (reference sequence).

The V gene is TRBV18, the J gene TRBJ2-7; D may be TRBD1 (5 bases). Germline CDR1 and CDR2: KGHSH and LQKENI. The CDR3 is 16 amino acids. V was trimmed by 0 bases and J by 0 bases, leaving 12 bases between them. CDR3 DNA: TGTGCCAGCTCACCACCCGTGACAGTCGCCTCCTACGAGCAGTACTTC. It specifies CASSPPVTVASYEQYF.

The rearrangement links TRBV30 to TRBJ1-1, with D uncertain. This CDR3 is built from 12 residues. Germline-derived CDR1 and CDR2 are GTSNPN and SVGIG (reference sequence). The ends were cut back, 2 bases at V and 10 bases at J, with 14 bases in the middle. Written as DNA, the CDR3 is TGTGCCTGGAGTCCAGCGAACTCCGGAGCTTTCTTT. It yields the protein CAWSPANSGAFF.

The chain carries TRBV7-2 and TRBJ2-7; 11 bases are shared with TRBD2. The CDR3 extends over 15 amino acids. From germline, CDR1 is SGHTA and CDR2 FQGNSA. The junction had 7 bases not matched to a gene; V was cut back by 5 bases and J by 4 bases. CDR3: CASSLPGLAVYEQYF. The CDR3 DNA sequence: TGTGCCAGCAGCCTACCGGGACTAGCGGTTTACGAGCAGTACTTC.

The J gene is TRBJ2-1, the V gene TRBV6-2 or TRBV6-3; possibly TRBD2 for D (6 bases). V lost 5 bases, J lost 8 bases, and 16 bases lay in between. This CDR3 has 14 amino acids. CDR1 and CDR2 (germline): MNHEY, SVGEGT. CDR3 bases: TGTGCCAGCAGTCATAATCAGGGACTCGATGAGCAGTTCTTC. Translating gives CASSHNQGLDEQFF.

The rearrangement uses TRBV12-3 or TRBV12-4 and TRBJ1-1; the D is unclear. The V end was cut by 5 bases, the J end by 5 bases, with 15 bases between. The length of the CDR3 is 14 residues. As DNA, the CDR3 is TGTGCCAGCAGTACATTGGGGATTGGAACTGAAGCTTTCTTT. It encodes CASSTLGIGTEAFF.

The chain recombines TRBV20-1 with TRBJ1-5; 7 nucleotides match TRBD1. CDR1 is DFQATT and CDR2 is SNEGSKA in the germline V gene (reference sequence). The CDR3 contains 15 residues. After removal of 4 bases from V and 4 bases from J, the junction contained 10 bases not matched to a gene. DNA of the CDR3: TGCAGTGCTACAGACGACCCGGGACAGAATCAGCCCCAGCATTTT. Protein sequence: CSATDDPGQNQPQHF.